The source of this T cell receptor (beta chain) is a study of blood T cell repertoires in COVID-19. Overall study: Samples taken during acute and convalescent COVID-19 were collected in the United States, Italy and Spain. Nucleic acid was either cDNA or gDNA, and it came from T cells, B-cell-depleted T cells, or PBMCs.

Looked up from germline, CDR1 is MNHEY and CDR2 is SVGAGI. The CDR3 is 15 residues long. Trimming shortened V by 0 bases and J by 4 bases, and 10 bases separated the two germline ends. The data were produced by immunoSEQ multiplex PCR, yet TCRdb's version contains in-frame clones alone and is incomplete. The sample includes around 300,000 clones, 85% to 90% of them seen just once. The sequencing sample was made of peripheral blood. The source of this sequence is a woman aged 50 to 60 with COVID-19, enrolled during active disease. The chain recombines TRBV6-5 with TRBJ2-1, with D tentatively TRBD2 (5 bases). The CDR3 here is CASSYSTAGYNEQFF. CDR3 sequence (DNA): TGTGCCAGCAGTTACTCGACCGCGGGTTACAATGAGCAGTTCTTC.